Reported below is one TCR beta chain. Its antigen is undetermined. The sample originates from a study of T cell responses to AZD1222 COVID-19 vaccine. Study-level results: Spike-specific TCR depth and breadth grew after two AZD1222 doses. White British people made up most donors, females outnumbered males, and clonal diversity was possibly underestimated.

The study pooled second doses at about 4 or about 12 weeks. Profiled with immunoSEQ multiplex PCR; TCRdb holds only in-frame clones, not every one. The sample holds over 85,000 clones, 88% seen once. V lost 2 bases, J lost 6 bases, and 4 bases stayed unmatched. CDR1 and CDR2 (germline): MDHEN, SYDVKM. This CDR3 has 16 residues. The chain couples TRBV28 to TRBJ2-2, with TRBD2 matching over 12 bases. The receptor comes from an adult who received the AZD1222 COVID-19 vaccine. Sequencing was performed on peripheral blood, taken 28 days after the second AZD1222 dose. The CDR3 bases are TGTGCCAGCAGTTTAGGAGCTAGCGGGAGGGCCGGGGAGCTGTTTTTT. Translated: CASSLGASGRAGELFF.